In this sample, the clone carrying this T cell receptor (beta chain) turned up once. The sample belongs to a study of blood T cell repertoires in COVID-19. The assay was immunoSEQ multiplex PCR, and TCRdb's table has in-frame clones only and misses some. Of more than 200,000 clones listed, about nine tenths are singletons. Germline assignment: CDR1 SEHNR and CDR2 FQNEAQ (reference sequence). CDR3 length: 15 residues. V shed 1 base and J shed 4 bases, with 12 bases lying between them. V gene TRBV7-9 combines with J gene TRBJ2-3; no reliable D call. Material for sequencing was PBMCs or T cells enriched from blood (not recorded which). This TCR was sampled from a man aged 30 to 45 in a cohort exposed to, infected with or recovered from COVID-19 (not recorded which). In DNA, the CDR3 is TGTGCCAGCAGCTTAGGAGTCGTATCTGCAGATACGCAGTATTTT. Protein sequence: CASSLGVVSADTQYF.